The 21 T cell receptor beta chains reported below all come from one sample, sequenced in a study of beta chain features in type 1 diabetes. Which antigens these TCRs recognize remains unknown. Broader study findings: In all four CD4+ subsets, TCRB CDR3 length was significantly, moderately reduced in type 1 diabetes.

All of the isolated RNA was reverse transcribed, so expressed TCRB transcripts were sequenced. Libraries were prepared by immunoSEQ multiplex PCR; TCRdb keeps only in-frame clonotypes and omits some of them. Counted here are 250,000 to 350,000 clones, over 11% occurring once; the ten biggest clones make up 0.017%. Sequenced: naive CD4+ T cells from blood. These receptors originate from a man aged 25-45 years with type 1 diabetes.

V gene TRBV4-2 combines with J gene TRBJ2-4; TRBD2 matches at 11 bases. Germline V gene sequence: CDR1 LGHNA, CDR2 YNFKEQ. The junction had 2 bases not matched to a gene; V was cut back by 3 bases and J by 1 base. CDR3 length equals 16 residues. DNA for the CDR3: TGTGCCAGCAGCCATGTAGCGGGAGGGGCCAAAAACATTCAGTACTTC. It encodes CASSHVAGGAKNIQYF.

The chain recombines TRBV5-1 with TRBJ2-1, with D perhaps matching TRBD2 (6 bases). Per germline, CDR1 SGHRS and CDR2 YFSETQ. With 0 bases removed from V and 10 bases from J, the gap between germline ends came to 20 bases. The CDR3 is made up of 16 amino acids. The CDR3 spells CASSLGMGGARSEQFF. DNA for the CDR3: TGCGCCAGCAGCTTGGGGATGGGGGGAGCTCGGTCGGAGCAGTTCTTC.

The V and J genes are TRBV5-4 and TRBJ2-3; the D is unclear. Deletions cut 1 base from V and 3 bases from J, with 6 bases between. In germline, CDR1 is SGHNT, CDR2 YYREEE (reference sequence). The CDR3 totals 13 residues. The CDR3 here is CASSLPPTDTQYF. The CDR3, as DNA: TGTGCCAGCAGCTTGCCCCCGACAGATACGCAGTATTTT.

V is TRBV18 and J is TRBJ2-7, with 7 bases aligning to TRBD2. The CDR3 loop spans 16 amino acids. The J segment lost 1 base and the V segment lost 0 bases, leaving 6 bases of the junction unmatched. The germline V gene has CDR1 KGHSH and CDR2 LQKENI. CDR3 DNA sequence: TGTGCCAGCTCACCACCGACTAGCCAGGCATCCTACGAGCAGTACTTC. It is translated as CASSPPTSQASYEQYF. Drawing the rest from reference TRBV18 and TRBJ2-7, the complete variable domain is NAGVMQNPRHLVRRRGQEARLRCSPMKGHSHVYWYRQLPEEGLKFMVYLQKENIIDESGMPKERFSAEFPKEGPSILRIQQVVRGDSAAYFCASSPPTSQASYEQYFGPGTRLTVT.

A few counts support this clone. This chain uses TRBV4-1 with TRBJ2-7, with 12 bases aligning to TRBD2. V shed 3 bases and J 3 bases; nucleotides not matched to a gene: 12. The germline gives CDR1 MGHRA, CDR2 YSYEKL. This CDR3 has 18 residues. The CDR3 DNA follows: TGCGCCAGCAGCCAGTCTACTAGCGGGAGGACGATTAACTACGAGCAGTACTTC. Encoded protein: CASSQSTSGRTINYEQYF.

The chain uses TRBV28 and TRBJ1-2; tentatively, D is TRBD1 (5 bases). The CDR3 contains 12 residues. Trimming cost V 2 bases and J 8 bases, with 9 bases left between them. Germline CDR1 is MDHEN and CDR2 is SYDVKM. The CDR3 DNA sequence: TGTGCCAGCAGTTTACCAGGGATCGGCTACACCTTC. It is translated as CASSLPGIGYTF.

The genes are TRBV10-3 and TRBJ2-2, with D possibly being TRBD1 (5 bases). The V gene lost 6 bases and the J gene lost 3 bases, with 8 bases spanning the gap. The germline gives CDR1 ENHRY, CDR2 SYGVKD. This CDR3 region has 13 residues. The CDR3 coding sequence is TGTGCCATCAGCCTGACAGACACCGGGGAGCTGTTTTTT. Protein sequence: CAISLTDTGELFF.

Only a few counts were recorded for this clone. DNA of the CDR3: TGTGCCTGGACGCAGGACAGTGGCTACACCTTC. Amino acids: CAWTQDSGYTF. The chain joins TRBV30 to TRBJ1-2; the D gene is possibly TRBD1 (6 bases). The CDR3 is 11 amino acids. Germline CDR1 is GTSNPN and CDR2 is SVGIG (reference sequence). Trimming removed 4 bases from V and 7 bases from J, with 10 bases in between.

This clone has a handful of counts. The gene calls are TRBV29-1 and TRBJ1-1; D is ambiguous. The CDR3 extends over 12 amino acids. From germline, CDR1 is SQVTM and CDR2 ANQGSEA. V lost 4 bases to trimming and J lost 3 bases, with 9 bases between them. The CDR3 bases are TGCAGCGTTGTCCCCCCCGACACTGAAGCTTTCTTT. Amino acid sequence: CSVVPPDTEAFF. Using reference TRBV29-1 and TRBJ1-1 for the parts outside the CDR3, the full variable domain is SAVISQKPSRDICQRGTSLTIQCQVDSQVTMMFWYRQQPGQSLTLIATANQGSEATYESGFVIDKFPISRPNLTFSTLTVSNMSPEDSSIYLCSVVPPDTEAFFGQGTRLTVV.

This chain uses TRBV5-1 with TRBJ2-3; D unclear. This CDR3 comprises 13 residues. V shed 1 base and J shed 5 bases, with 8 bases lying between them. Germline CDR1 SGHRS, CDR2 YFSETQ. The chain's CDR3 is CASSLIEKDTQYF. The CDR3 bases are TGCGCCAGCAGCTTGATAGAGAAAGATACGCAGTATTTT. Together with reference TRBV5-1 and TRBJ2-3, the CDR3 gives the full variable domain: KAGVTQTPRYLIKTRGQQVTLSCSPISGHRSVSWYQQTPGQGLQFLFEYFSETQRNKGNFPGRFSGRQFSNSRSEMNVSTLELGDSALYLCASSLIEKDTQYFGPGTRLTVL.

This clone showed up just a few times. This rearrangement joins TRBV7-3 to TRBJ2-1, with 7 nucleotides matching TRBD2. The CDR3 is 14 amino acids. V lost 2 bases and J lost 13; bases outside the gene matches: 11. Germline-derived CDR1 and CDR2 are SGHTA and FQGTGA. Here the CDR3 reads CASSLGGSGKEQFF. In DNA form, the CDR3 reads TGTGCCAGCAGCTTAGGCGGCAGCGGGAAGGAACAGTTCTTC.

The chain is built from TRBV28 and TRBJ2-7; 7 nucleotides agree with TRBD1. V lost 6 bases and J lost 3; bases outside the gene matches: 8. Germline loops: CDR1 MDHEN, CDR2 SYDVKM. CDR3 size: 14 residues. This CDR3 is CASSSGQRFYEQYF. The CDR3 DNA reads as TGTGCCAGCAGCTCGGGACAGAGGTTCTACGAGCAGTACTTC.

This rearrangement joins TRBV29-1 to TRBJ1-1; a weak D match, TRBD1 (5 bases). The V end was cut by 7 bases, the J end by 4 bases, with 19 bases between. Germline CDR1 is SQVTM and CDR2 is ANQGSEA. The CDR3 covers 14 residues. The CDR3 sequence: CSAGWGFRFTEAFF. CDR3 bases: TGCAGCGCCGGCTGGGGCTTCCGCTTCACTGAAGCTTTCTTT. The full variable domain, in which reference TRBV29-1 and TRBJ1-1 provide the parts outside the CDR3, is SAVISQKPSRDICQRGTSLTIQCQVDSQVTMMFWYRQQPGQSLTLIATANQGSEATYESGFVIDKFPISRPNLTFSTLTVSNMSPEDSSIYLCSAGWGFRFTEAFFGQGTRLTVV.

This clone was seen only a few times. CDR3 residues: CASSLRTTYEQYF. CDR3 DNA sequence: TGTGCCAGCAGCTTAAGGACTACCTACGAGCAGTACTTC. V and J are TRBV13 and TRBJ2-7, with D perhaps TRBD2 (6 bases). There are 13 residues in the CDR3. V was shortened by 2 bases and J by 2 bases, with 7 bases between the two germline ends. Germline CDR1 reads PRHDT; CDR2 reads FYEKMQ (reference sequence).

There are a few counts of this clone. The gene calls are TRBV28 and TRBJ2-1; D is perhaps TRBD1 (6 bases). V shed 5 bases and J shed 3 bases, with 14 bases lying between them. In germline, CDR1 is MDHEN, CDR2 SYDVKM. The CDR3 length is 15 residues. CDR3 sequence reads: CASSTRLDSYNEQFF. In nucleotides, the CDR3 is TGTGCCAGCAGTACACGTCTGGACAGCTACAATGAGCAGTTCTTC.

This rearrangement joins TRBV6-1 to TRBJ2-5, with 7 positions matching TRBD1. The trim removed 5 bases at V and 2 bases at J, leaving 11 bases unmatched. Germline values: CDR1 MNHNS, CDR2 SASEGT. The CDR3 covers 16 residues. In DNA, the CDR3 is TGTGCCAGCAGTCAAGGCCGGGGACAGTATCAAGAGACCCAGTACTTC. It specifies CASSQGRGQYQETQYF.

V and J are TRBV28 and TRBJ1-1; D ambiguous. The CDR3 length is 16 residues. V lost 8 bases to trimming and J lost 2 bases, with 21 bases between them. Germline V lookup: CDR1 MDHEN, CDR2 SYDVKM. CDR3 nucleotide sequence: TGTGCCAGCGGCAGACCAACGGAGGCCTTCAACACTGAAGCTTTCTTT. It codes for CASGRPTEAFNTEAFF.

The chain joins TRBV15 to TRBJ2-7, with D uncertain. V shed 0 bases and J shed 2 bases, with 11 bases lying between them. There are 15 residues in the CDR3. Germline lookup yields CDR1 LNHNV and CDR2 YYDKDF (reference sequence). CDR3 sequence: CATSRDLPGTYEQYF. CDR3 bases: TGTGCCACCAGCAGAGATCTGCCAGGAACCTACGAGCAGTACTTC.

This chain links TRBV7-9 with TRBJ1-2; possibly TRBD1 for D (6 bases). This CDR3 has 15 amino acids. Germline V gene lookup returns CDR1 SEHNR and CDR2 FQNEAQ (reference sequence). Deletions cut 6 bases from V and 3 bases from J, with 17 bases between. The CDR3 reads CASSPRGGRDYGYTF. CDR3 bases: TGTGCCAGCAGTCCTAGGGGGGGGCGAGACTATGGCTACACCTTC. The complete variable domain, with remaining parts taken from reference TRBV7-9 and TRBJ1-2, reads DTGVSQNPRHKITKRGQNVTFRCDPISEHNRLYWYRQTLGQGPEFLTYFQNEAQLEKSRLLSDRFSAERPKGSFSTLEIQRTEQGDSAMYLCASSPRGGRDYGYTFGSGTRLTVV.

This clone was counted a few times. The chain employs TRBV28 and TRBJ1-4; tentative D call: TRBD1 (5 bases). The CDR3 spans 15 residues. Germline V gene lookup returns CDR1 MDHEN and CDR2 SYDVKM. Trimming took off 3 bases at V and 8 bases at J, with 16 bases between the two ends. In nucleotides, the CDR3 is TGTGCCAGCAGTTTCCGCGGGACCGGGGACGAAAAACTGTTTTTT. It is translated as CASSFRGTGDEKLFF. The full variable domain, rest sourced from reference TRBV28 and TRBJ1-4, is DVKVTQSSRYLVKRTGEKVFLECVQDMDHENMFWYRQDPGLGLRLIYFSYDVKMKEKGDIPEGYSVSREKKERFSLILESASTNQTSMYLCASSFRGTGDEKLFFGSGTQLSVL.

This clone was detected only a few times. The genes are TRBV7-2 and TRBJ2-7; 7 bases line up with TRBD2. The CDR3 runs to 15 residues. With 4 bases clipped from V and 2 bases from J, the junction kept 8 bases outside the gene matches. CDR1 SGHTA and CDR2 FQGNSA come from the germline V gene. The CDR3 nucleotides read TGTGCCAGCAGCTGGGTAGCGGGCCCTGCCTACGAGCAGTACTTC. Its protein product is CASSWVAGPAYEQYF. Supplemented by reference TRBV7-2 and TRBJ2-7, the full variable domain reads GAGVSQSPSNKVTEKGKDVELRCDPISGHTALYWYRQSLGQGLEFLIYFQGNSAPDKSGLPSDRFSAERTGGSVSTLTIQRTQQEDSAVYLCASSWVAGPAYEQYFGPGTRLTVT.